This T cell receptor beta chain stems from a study of tumor-infiltrating lymphocytes in primary liver carcinoma. Study information: Participating patients were men and women between 30 and 69 years old.

Study results and caveats: Tumor specimens were characterized by a significantly higher top-250-clone fraction than blood (p = 0.039). Among the pair types, tumor region pairs showed more overlap than tumor-adjacent and tumor-blood pairs.

The CDR3 sequence is 17 residues long. Germline CDR1 is SGHAT and CDR2 is FQNNGV. Extraction also yielded germline DNA, while blood RNA was obtained from unsorted whole blood. Comment on this clonotype: Its target is not known. A read error is possible here, since a much larger clone lies one base away. Likely a read error: the CDR3 ends without its conserved phenylalanine or tryptophan.

cDNA specific to TCR beta was made from 500 to 650 ng of total RNA, with a constant-region primer employed for priming. Sequencing libraries for TCR beta derived from three nested multiplex PCR rounds that used slightly modified ARM-PCR. The opening two PCR rounds, around 11 cycles each, paired TRBV1-TRBV30 forward primers with a C-beta reverse primer. TCRdb recomputed calls from the multiplex PCR reads with MiXCR, one row per CDR3 protein. The sample consists of 300,000 to 350,000 distinct CDR3 sequences, roughly two thirds of them appearing once. The sequence was obtained from a man aged 35-49 years with primary liver carcinoma and hepatitis B virus infection. Material for sequencing was peripheral blood. The chain employs TRBV11-2 and TRBJ2-7; 10 bases are a match to TRBD1. The CDR3 sequence is CASSQGLGTGAFYEQYS. DNA for the CDR3: TGCGCCAGCAGCCAAGGCTTGGGGACAGGGGCCTTCTACGAGCAGTACTCC.